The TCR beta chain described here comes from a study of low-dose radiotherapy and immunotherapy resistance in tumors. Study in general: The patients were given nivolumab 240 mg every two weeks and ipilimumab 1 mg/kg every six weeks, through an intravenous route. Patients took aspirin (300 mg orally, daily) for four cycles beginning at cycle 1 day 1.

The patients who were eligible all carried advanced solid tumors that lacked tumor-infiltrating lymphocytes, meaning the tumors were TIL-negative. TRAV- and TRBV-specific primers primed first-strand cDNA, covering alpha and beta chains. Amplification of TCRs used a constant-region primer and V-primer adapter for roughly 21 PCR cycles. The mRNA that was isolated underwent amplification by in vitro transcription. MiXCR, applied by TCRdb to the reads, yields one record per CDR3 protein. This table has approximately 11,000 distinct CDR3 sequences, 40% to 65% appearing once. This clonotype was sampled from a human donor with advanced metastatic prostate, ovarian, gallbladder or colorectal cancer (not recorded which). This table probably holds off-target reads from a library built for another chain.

CDR3 in amino acids: CASNTGTSFMGEQFF. The CDR3 DNA reads as TGTGCCAGCAACACAGGGACTAGCTTCATGGGTGAGCAGTTCTTC. The chain uses TRBV5-4 and TRBJ2-1, with 9 bases identical to TRBD2. The junction had 13 bases not matched to a gene; V was cut back by 6 bases and J by 9 bases. From germline, CDR1 is SGHNT and CDR2 YYREEE (reference sequence). The CDR3 is 15 amino acids. The whole variable domain, filled in from reference TRBV5-4 and TRBJ2-1, reads ETGVTQSPTHLIKTRGQQVTLRCSSQSGHNTVSWYQQALGQGPQFIFQYYREEENGRGNFPPRFSGLQFPNYSSELNVNALELDDSALYLCASNTGTSFMGEQFFGPGTRLTVL.